This record concerns one T cell receptor (beta chain) sequence. Its specificity is not known. Germline V gene sequence: CDR1 LNHDA, CDR2 SQIVND (reference sequence). The V end lost 6 bases, the J end lost 9 bases, and 21 bases lay between the germline ends. The CDR3 loop spans 15 amino acids. This specimen belongs to a study of OX40 agonist ivuxolimab in advanced cancers. General study findings and limits: Expanded clones tended on average to be more numerous among CD8+ T cells than CD4+.

Some clones are missing from TCRdb's copy, which holds only in-frame ones; the method was immunoSEQ multiplex PCR. This sample has roughly 33,000 clones, with nearly 75% found just once. This TCR was sampled from an adult with an advanced solid tumor such as melanoma, head and neck, liver or kidney cancer. The chain recombines TRBV19 with TRBJ2-1; D unclear. Sequencing was performed on CD4+ or CD8+ T cells sorted from blood, taken in a trial of the OX40 agonist ivuxolimab. The CDR3 DNA reads as TGTGCCAGTAGCCCTGGTCTCCCGGGTACGGCTGAGCAGTTCTTC. Translation: CASSPGLPGTAEQFF. The full variable domain, rest sourced from reference TRBV19 and TRBJ2-1, is DGGITQSPKYLFRKEGQNVTLSCEQNLNHDAMYWYRQDPGQGLRLIYYSQIVNDFQKGDIAEGYSVSREKKESFPLTVTSAQKNPTAFYLCASSPGLPGTAEQFFGPGTRLTVL.